Shown below are 29 T cell receptor beta chains from a single sample sequenced in a study of blood T cells in healthy people across ages (dated by TCRdb to between 2015 and 2017). The library was prepared using 5' RACE. Instrument used: Illumina HiSeq 2500. A second about 6 to 11 cycle PCR used a sample-barcoded 5' primer and a J-beta primer mix. Through fastp at Q25 and MiXCR, TCRdb rebuilt clones from the public reads, retaining in-frame beta chains. CDR3 protein sequences are deduplicated, and each keeps its most common genes and DNA. The sample has hundreds of thousands of distinct CDR3 sequences on record, about 30% of them singletons. The top ten constitute 15% to 19% of the sample. The sequenced material came from blood. The receptors here all came from a woman older than 75 in good health.

V gene TRBV7-9 combines with J gene TRBJ2-7; 10 bases are shared with TRBD1. In germline, CDR1 is SEHNR, CDR2 FQNEAQ (reference sequence). The CDR3 runs to 15 residues. The junction had 4 bases not matched to a gene; V was cut back by 3 bases and J by 2 bases. CDR3 nucleotides: TGTGCCAGCAGCTTGGGGGACAGGGGACCCTACGAGCAGTACTTC. Translating it yields CASSLGDRGPYEQYF.

About this clonotype itself: A much larger clone lies one base from this, so it may be a read error. This rearrangement joins TRBV7-2 to TRBJ2-7; 7 nucleotides match TRBD1. Trimming cost V 5 bases and J 0 bases; bases outside gene matches: 7. Germline CDR1 SGHTA, CDR2 FQGNSA. The CDR3 has 15 residues. The CDR3 loop is CASSSRGLSSYEQYF. In nucleotides, the CDR3 is TGTGCCAGCAGCAGTAGGGGGCTTAGCTCCTACGAGCAGTACTTC.

This clonotype was recorded many times. This rearrangement joins TRBV5-5 to TRBJ1-1; D not resolved. Germline V gene data show CDR1 as SGHKS and CDR2 as YYEKEE (reference sequence). The CDR3 sequence is 13 residues long. Between the trimmed V and J ends, which lost 2 bases and 5 bases, there was a span of 10 bases. CDR3 residues: CASSFGVRTEAFF. CDR3 DNA sequence: TGTGCCAGCAGCTTTGGGGTACGAACTGAAGCTTTCTTT. The variable domain in full, completed from reference TRBV5-5 and TRBJ1-1, reads DAGVTQSPTHLIKTRGQQVTLRCSPISGHKSVSWYQQVLGQGPQFIFQYYEKEERGRGNFPDRFSARQFPNYSSELNVNALLLGDSALYLCASSFGVRTEAFFGQGTRLTVV.

This clonotype was seen many times. V is TRBV9 and J is TRBJ2-3; D remains unclear. The V end was cut by 0 bases, the J end by 6 bases, with 11 bases between. The CDR3 spans 14 residues. Looked up from germline, CDR1 is SGDLS and CDR2 is YYNGEE. The CDR3 protein is CASSVATRSDTQYF. CDR3 nucleotide sequence: TGTGCCAGCAGCGTAGCTACGAGATCGGATACGCAGTATTTT.

This clonotype was detected ten times or more. The rearrangement uses TRBV7-2 and TRBJ2-5; D gene uncertain. Germline values: CDR1 SGHTA, CDR2 FQGNSA. V lost 5 bases and J lost 5, with 15 bases in between. The CDR3 extends over 14 amino acids. The CDR3 here is CASSLGSSRETQYF. In nucleotides, the CDR3 is TGTGCCAGCAGCCTGGGGTCCTCGCGGGAGACCCAGTACTTC.

This clonotype has only a few counts. Since a much larger clone is just one base distant, this may be a read error. DNA of the CDR3: TGTGCCAGCAGTGAGGTCTTCCCTCGGGAGTACTTC. Encoded protein: CASSEVFPREYF. The genes are TRBV2 and TRBJ2-5; D gene uncertain. With 3 bases removed from V and 12 bases from J, the gap between germline ends came to 14 bases. This CDR3 contains 12 residues. Germline-derived CDR1 and CDR2 are SNHLY and FYNNEI.

This clonotype was seen more than once but under ten times. The genes are TRBV5-1 and TRBJ1-2; TRBD1 aligns across 7 bases. Germline V gene sequence: CDR1 SGHRS, CDR2 YFSETQ. V gave up 4 bases and J gave up 4 bases; unmatched junction bases: 10. The CDR3 sequence is 15 residues long. The CDR3: CASSLDPGTAYGYTF. CDR3 nucleotides: TGCGCCAGCAGCCTGGACCCCGGGACAGCCTATGGCTACACCTTC.

This clonotype was seen many times. This rearrangement joins TRBV27 to TRBJ2-7; D may match TRBD1 or TRBD2 (5 bases each). CDR1 and CDR2 (germline): MNHEY, SMNVEV (reference sequence). This CDR3 contains 14 residues. V was pared by 1 base and J by 0 bases, with 7 bases between. The CDR3 reads CASSLWGSSYEQYF. The CDR3 region has the DNA TGTGCCAGCAGTTTATGGGGGTCCTCCTACGAGCAGTACTTC.

Ten or more counts support this clonotype. The rearrangement joins TRBV9 to TRBJ2-5, with a weak D call TRBD2 (6 bases). From germline, CDR1 is SGDLS and CDR2 YYNGEE. Trimming removed 3 bases at V and 2 bases at J, with 8 bases between. The CDR3 totals 13 residues. CDR3: CASSGGVQETQYF. The CDR3 bases are TGTGCCAGCAGCGGCGGGGTACAAGAGACCCAGTACTTC.

This clonotype was picked up a small number of times. The chain combines TRBV27 with TRBJ1-1; weak D call: TRBD1 (5 bases). The length of the CDR3 is 12 residues. V was cut by 6 bases and J by 6 bases, with 11 bases left in between. Germline lookup yields CDR1 MNHEY and CDR2 SMNVEV (reference sequence). The CDR3, as DNA: TGTGCCAGCAGCCCAGGGTATGCTGAAGCTTTCTTT. Residues: CASSPGYAEAFF.

The chain is built from TRBV9 and TRBJ1-2; D unresolved. CDR1 and CDR2 (germline): SGDLS, YYNGEE. This CDR3 is built from 15 residues. The V and J ends lost 3 bases and 6 bases respectively, with 18 bases between them. In nucleotides, the CDR3 is TGTGCCAGCAGCGCCGACCGGATGGGAGGTAATGGCTACACCTTC. Translated: CASSADRMGGNGYTF.

This clonotype showed up just once. The chain uses TRBV7-2 and TRBJ2-7; D may be TRBD2 (6 bases). The DNA end is more similar to TRBJ2-5, so the J call may be wrong. The CDR3 sequence is 13 residues long. Germline CDR1 reads SGHTA; CDR2 reads FQGNSA. The CDR3 here is CASSPGGSQTQYF. CDR3 coding DNA: TGTGCCAGCAGCCCCGGGGGAAGCCAGACCCAGTACTTC.

This clonotype was observed a few times. The V call is TRBV2, the J call TRBJ2-1; TRBD1 aligns across 10 bases. The better agreement between TRBJ2-7 and the DNA end casts doubt on the J call. Germline loops: CDR1 SNHLY, CDR2 FYNNEI. CDR3 length: 14 amino acids. The DNA for the CDR3 is TGTGCCAGCATGCGGGACAGGGGCAACAATGAGCAGTACTTC. It specifies CASMRDRGNNEQYF.

This clonotype was seen a single time. This may come from a read error, since a much larger clone is one base off. V and J are TRBV4-2 and TRBJ2-5; D possibly uses TRBD1 or TRBD2 (5 bases each). The CDR3 consists of 14 residues. The germline CDR1 and CDR2 sequences are LGHNA and YNFKEQ. CDR3 DNA sequence: TGTGTCAGCAGCCAAACCGGGCGCCTGGGGGCCCAGTACTTC. This encodes CVSSQTGRLGAQYF.

In this sample, this clonotype turned up many times. The chain has TRBV6-5 and TRBJ2-1; the match to TRBD2 covers 12 bases. V lost 7 bases and J lost 10; bases outside the gene matches: 11. Per germline, CDR1 MNHEY and CDR2 SVGAGI. The CDR3 is made up of 15 amino acids. The DNA for the CDR3 is TGTGCCAGCACCACGACTAGCGGGGGACCCGGGGAGCAGTTCTTC. Translating it yields CASTTTSGGPGEQFF.

The chain employs TRBV9 and TRBJ2-7, with 9 bases lining up with TRBD2. The ends lost 4 bases at V and 7 bases at J; junction bases unmatched: 12. Germline V CDR1 and CDR2: SGDLS, YYNGEE. There are 15 residues in the CDR3. The CDR3 here is CASSPGLAKNNEQYF. DNA of the CDR3: TGTGCCAGCAGCCCGGGACTAGCCAAGAACAATGAGCAGTACTTC.

The sample holds many counts of this clonotype. The gene calls are TRBV6-5 and TRBJ2-5; the D gene could be TRBD1 or TRBD2 (7 bases each). Germline CDR1 MNHEY, CDR2 SVGAGI. V lost 10 bases to trimming and J lost 1 base, with 19 bases between them. The CDR3 contains 15 residues. The CDR3, as DNA: TGTGCCACCACCCCGCAGGGGGGGTTCCAAGAGACCCAGTACTTC. Residues: CATTPQGGFQETQYF.

Many counts were recorded for this clonotype. V gene TRBV27 combines with J gene TRBJ1-1, with 9 bases that match TRBD1. Germline V CDR1 and CDR2: MNHEY, SMNVEV (reference sequence). Losses at the gene ends were 5 bases for V and 4 bases for J; bases not matched to a gene: 14. The CDR3 is made up of 17 amino acids. CDR3 coding DNA: TGTGCCAGCAGTCCGCTTCCCCCGGGACAGGGAGGCACTGAAGCTTTCTTT. Translation: CASSPLPPGQGGTEAFF.

This sequence joins TRBV18 and TRBJ2-1, with 7 bases aligning to TRBD1. CDR3 length: 15 residues. Trimming removed 5 bases from V and 1 base from J; junction bases left unmatched: 5. From germline, CDR1 is KGHSH and CDR2 LQKENI. The CDR3 reads CASSNRDRSYNEQFF. The CDR3 region has the DNA TGTGCCAGCTCAAACCGGGACAGATCCTACAATGAGCAGTTCTTC. The full variable domain, in which reference TRBV18 and TRBJ2-1 provide the parts outside the CDR3, is NAGVMQNPRHLVRRRGQEARLRCSPMKGHSHVYWYRQLPEEGLKFMVYLQKENIIDESGMPKERFSAEFPKEGPSILRIQQVVRGDSAAYFCASSNRDRSYNEQFFGPGTRLTVL.

This clonotype showed up just a few times. The rearrangement joins TRBV5-6 to TRBJ1-1, with D perhaps matching TRBD1 (5 bases). CDR3 length: 14 residues. Germline V gene data show CDR1 as SGHDT and CDR2 as YYEEEE. Trimming took off 4 bases at V and 5 bases at J, with 15 bases between the two ends. CDR3 loop: CASSLAMGGTEAFF. The CDR3, as DNA: TGTGCCAGCAGCCTAGCCATGGGGGGGACTGAAGCTTTCTTT.

This clonotype was detected only once. This may stem from a read error, because a much larger clone lies one nucleotide away. The chain links TRBV6-1 to TRBJ2-1; D is undetermined. V was clipped by 3 bases and J by 13 bases, with 13 bases between them. The germline V gene encodes CDR1 MNHNS and CDR2 SASEGT. This CDR3 region has 12 residues. CDR3 sequence (DNA): TGTGCCAGCAGTGAGGGTAGAAACATTCAGTTCTTC. Residues: CASSEGRNIQFF.

The chain joins TRBV12-3 or TRBV12-4 to TRBJ1-1; TRBD1 agrees at 7 bases. The CDR3 is 13 amino acids. V shed 5 bases, J shed 6 bases, and the junction held 6 bases outside the gene matches. The CDR3 DNA follows: TGTGCCAGCAGTCTTCGACAGGGAGCTGAAGCTTTCTTT. It encodes CASSLRQGAEAFF.

This clonotype was seen many times. The chain has TRBV9 and TRBJ2-7, with 9 bases aligning to TRBD1. The CDR3 sequence is 15 residues long. V dropped 0 bases and J dropped 5; count of bases not matched to a gene: 6. Germline V CDR1 and CDR2: SGDLS, YYNGEE. CDR3 sequence: CASSVGQGGVDEQYF. The CDR3 region has the DNA TGTGCCAGCAGCGTAGGACAGGGGGGTGTGGACGAGCAGTACTTC.

The chain employs TRBV4-3 and TRBJ1-1, with unresolved D. Trimming took 4 bases from V and 5 from J, leaving 14 bases between them. The CDR3 has 14 amino acids. CDR1 is LGHNA, CDR2 YSLEER, per germline. CDR3 sequence: CASSPGWRGTEAFF. The DNA for the CDR3 is TGCGCCAGCAGCCCCGGATGGCGAGGGACTGAAGCTTTCTTT.

This chain joins TRBV12-3 or TRBV12-4 and TRBJ1-6; D perhaps matches TRBD1 (5 bases). CDR3 length: 14 amino acids. The ends were cut back, 5 bases at V and 7 bases at J, with 12 bases in the middle. The CDR3 protein is CASSGAGGNSPLHF. In DNA, the CDR3 is TGTGCCAGCAGTGGGGCGGGTGGGAATTCACCCCTCCACTTT.

This clonotype was seen a handful of times. This could be a read error, since a much larger clone is one nucleotide away. V usage is TRBV20-1 and J usage is TRBJ2-1; D ambiguous. The DNA end lines up better with TRBJ2-7; the J call may be wrong. The germline V gene has CDR1 DFQATT and CDR2 SNEGSKA (reference sequence). CDR3 length equals 14 residues. CDR3 DNA: TGCAGTGCTGACGGAAAGAGCTCCTACAATGAGCAGTACTTC. Translating gives CSADGKSSYNEQYF.

The gene calls are TRBV29-1 and TRBJ2-7; 10 positions match TRBD1. Germline CDR1 is SQVTM and CDR2 is ANQGSEA. J lost 5 bases, V lost 4 bases, and 5 bases had no gene match. This CDR3 contains 13 residues. The CDR3 protein is CSVGTGGIHEQYF. Written as DNA, the CDR3 is TGCAGCGTTGGGACAGGGGGAATCCACGAGCAGTACTTC.

This clonotype has a handful of counts. This chain uses TRBV2 with TRBJ2-7; TRBD2 matches at 8 bases. Germline values: CDR1 SNHLY, CDR2 FYNNEI. V was clipped by 4 bases and J by 10 bases; unmatched bases: 15. This CDR3 contains 15 residues. CDR3 in amino acids: CASSGLAGERRGQYF. For the CDR3, the DNA is TGTGCCAGCAGTGGTCTAGCGGGTGAGCGAAGGGGCCAGTACTTC.

With regard to this clonotype: This may arise from a read error, as a much more abundant clone is one base away. The chain uses TRBV20-1 and TRBJ2-5; no definite D call. CDR3 length: 15 residues. Germline CDR1 is DFQATT and CDR2 is SNEGSKA (reference sequence). V was cut by 1 base and J by 4 bases, with 16 bases left in between. CDR3 protein: CSARVARSSGETQYF. CDR3 nucleotide sequence: TGCAGTGCTAGAGTAGCCAGGAGTTCAGGAGAGACCCAGTACTTC.